These 5 T cell receptor beta chains came from one sample sequenced in a study of blood T cell repertoires in COVID-19. Repertoires were generated with immunoSEQ multiplex PCR, while TCRdb's copy carries only in-frame clones and drops some. Here the sample spans fewer than 300,000 clones, 88% being singletons. Material: PBMCs or T cells enriched from blood (not recorded which). These TCRs come from a woman aged 40-49 years with acute COVID-19.

The V gene is TRBV27, the J gene TRBJ1-5; 9 bases are shared with TRBD1. In germline, CDR1 is MNHEY, CDR2 SMNVEV (reference sequence). This CDR3 spans 16 amino acids. V lost 3 bases, J lost 7 bases, and 10 bases stayed unmatched. CDR3 coding DNA: TGTGCCAGCAGTTTGTATTTAGGACAGGGGTTGCAGCCCCAGCATTTT. Translating it yields CASSLYLGQGLQPQHF.

In its sample, this clone was seen a few times. V is TRBV7-3 and J is TRBJ1-6, with 8 bases identical to TRBD1. The CDR3 length is 15 residues. V lost 5 bases, J lost 10 bases, and 10 bases stayed unmatched. Germline V lookup: CDR1 SGHTA, CDR2 FQGTGA. CDR3 in amino acids: CASSPDGTGRSPLHF. CDR3 nucleotide sequence: TGTGCCAGCAGCCCAGACGGGACAGGTCGGTCACCCCTCCACTTT.

The chain employs TRBV9 and TRBJ2-5; D is unresolved. The V gene lost 3 bases and the J gene lost 5 bases, with 20 bases spanning the gap. The germline CDR1 and CDR2 sequences are SGDLS and YYNGEE. CDR3 length: 16 residues. This CDR3 is CASSGFDGDYGETQYF. The DNA for the CDR3 is TGTGCCAGCAGCGGATTTGATGGTGATTACGGGGAGACCCAGTACTTC.

The CDR3 DNA reads TGTGCCAGCAGTAGAAACAGGTACCGTGAAGCTTTCTTT. The encoded protein is CASSRNRYREAFF. The V and J genes are TRBV6-5 and TRBJ1-1; D might be TRBD1 (5 bases). Per germline, CDR1 MNHEY and CDR2 SVGAGI. The CDR3 spans 13 residues. The V and J ends lost 5 bases and 7 bases respectively, with 14 bases between them.

This chain joins TRBV4-1 and TRBJ1-4; D not resolved. CDR3 length equals 12 residues. Germline V lookup: CDR1 MGHRA, CDR2 YSYEKL. Trimming removed 0 bases from V and 6 bases from J, with 2 bases in between. The CDR3 loop is CASSQDYEKLFF. The DNA of the CDR3 is TGCGCCAGCAGCCAAGACTATGAAAAACTGTTTTTT.